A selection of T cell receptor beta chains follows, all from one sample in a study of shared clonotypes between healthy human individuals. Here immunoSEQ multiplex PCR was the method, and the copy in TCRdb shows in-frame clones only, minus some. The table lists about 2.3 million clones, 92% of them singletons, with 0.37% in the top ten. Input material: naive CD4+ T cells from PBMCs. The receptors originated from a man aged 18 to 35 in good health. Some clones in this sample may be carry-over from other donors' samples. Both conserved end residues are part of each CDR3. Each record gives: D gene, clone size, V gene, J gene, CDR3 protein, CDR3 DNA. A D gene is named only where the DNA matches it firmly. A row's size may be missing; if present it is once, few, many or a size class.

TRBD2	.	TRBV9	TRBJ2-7	CASSVADSSGPGYEQYF	TGTGCCAGCAGCGTAGCAGACAGTAGCGGGCCGGGTTACGAGCAGTACTTC
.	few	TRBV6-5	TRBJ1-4	CASSSGTASNEKLFF	TGTGCCAGCAGTTCCGGGACGGCTAGTAATGAAAAACTGTTTTTT
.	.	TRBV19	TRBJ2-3	CASSIQGLNSDTQYF	TGTGCCAGTAGTATACAGGGGCTAAATTCAGATACGCAGTATTTT
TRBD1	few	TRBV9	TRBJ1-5	CASSGTGGNQPQHF	TGTGCCAGCAGCGGAACAGGGGGCAATCAGCCCCAGCATTTT
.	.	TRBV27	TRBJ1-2	CASSPTYGANYGYTF	TGTGCCAGCAGTCCTACATACGGGGCTAACTATGGCTACACCTTC
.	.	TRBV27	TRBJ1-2	CASRVTQGFGYTF	TGTGCCAGCAGAGTAACGCAGGGTTTTGGCTACACCTTC
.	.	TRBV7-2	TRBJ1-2	CASSLVSHSYGYTF	TGTGCCAGCAGCTTAGTTTCTCATTCCTATGGCTACACCTTC
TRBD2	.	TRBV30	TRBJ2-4	CAWGTSGGGIQYF	TGTGCCTGGGGAACTAGCGGGGGCGGCATTCAGTACTTC
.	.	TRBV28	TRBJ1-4	CASNIRGAAEKLFF	TGTGCCAGCAACATACGGGGGGCCGCTGAAAAACTGTTTTTT
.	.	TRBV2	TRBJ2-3	CASSADSTDTQYF	TGTGCCAGCAGCGCCGACAGCACAGATACGCAGTATTTT
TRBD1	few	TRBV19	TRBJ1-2	CASSLDRGWVYGYTF	TGTGCCAGTAGTCTGGACAGGGGATGGGTCTATGGCTACACCTTC
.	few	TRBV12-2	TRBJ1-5	CASRLARGKPNQPQHF	TGTGCAAGTCGCTTAGCGAGAGGAAAGCCTAATCAGCCCCAGCATTTT
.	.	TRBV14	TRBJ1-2	CASSLGSSYTF	TGTGCCAGCAGCCTTGGGTCTAGCTACACCTTC
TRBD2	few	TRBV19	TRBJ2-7	CASSTASGISPYEQYF	TGTGCCAGTAGTACGGCTAGCGGGATCTCACCCTACGAGCAGTACTTC
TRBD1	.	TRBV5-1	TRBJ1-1	CASSADDRGIEAFF	TGCGCCAGCAGCGCGGACGACAGGGGGATAGAAGCTTTCTTT
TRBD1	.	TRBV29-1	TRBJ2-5	CSVPSTGLIETQYF	TGCAGCGTTCCCTCGACAGGGTTGATAGAGACCCAGTACTTC
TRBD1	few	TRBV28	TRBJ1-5	CASSPGQGRNQPQHF	TGTGCCAGCAGTCCGGGACAGGGTAGAAATCAGCCCCAGCATTTT
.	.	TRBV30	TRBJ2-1	CAWRAKLGGPGNYNEQFF	TGTGCCTGGAGGGCAAAATTGGGGGGCCCTGGGAATTACAATGAGCAGTTCTTC
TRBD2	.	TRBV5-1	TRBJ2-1	CASSGGLAGPYNEQFF	TGCGCCAGCAGCGGGGGACTAGCGGGACCCTACAATGAGCAGTTCTTC
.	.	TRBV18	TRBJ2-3	CASSAQGPTDTQYF	TGTGCCAGCTCAGCACAGGGACCCACAGATACGCAGTATTTT
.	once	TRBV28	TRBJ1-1	CASSSPLGSGMNTEAFF	TGTGCCAGCAGTTCCCCGTTGGGCAGTGGCATGAACACTGAAGCTTTCTTT
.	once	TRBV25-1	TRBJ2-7	CASSGLDEQYF	TGTGCCAGCAGTGGCCTTGACGAGCAGTACTTC
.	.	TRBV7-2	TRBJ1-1	CASSREPSGPEAFF	TGTGCCAGCAGCAGAGAGCCGTCGGGGCCTGAAGCTTTCTTT
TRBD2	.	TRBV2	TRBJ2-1	CASYGTSGAEQFF	TGTGCCAGCTACGGGACTAGCGGAGCTGAGCAGTTCTTC
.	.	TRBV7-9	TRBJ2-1	CASSQSGLLFNEQFF	TGTGCCAGCAGCCAATCGGGACTCCTCTTCAATGAGCAGTTCTTC
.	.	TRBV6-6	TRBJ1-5	CASKRGINSNQPQHF	TGTGCCAGCAAAAGGGGAATTAATAGCAATCAGCCCCAGCATTTT
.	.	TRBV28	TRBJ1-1	CASSPPGTEAFF	TGTGCCAGCAGTCCCCCGGGTACTGAAGCTTTCTTT
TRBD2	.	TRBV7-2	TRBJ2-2	CASSFVSSGGYTGELFF	TGTGCCAGCAGCTTTGTTTCTAGCGGGGGGTACACCGGGGAGCTGTTTTTT
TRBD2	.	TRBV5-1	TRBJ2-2	CASSYLAGLGELFF	TGCGCCAGCAGCTACTTAGCGGGACTCGGGGAGCTGTTTTTT
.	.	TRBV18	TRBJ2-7	CASSPRDPTGEQYF	TGTGCCAGCTCACCACGGGACCCCACAGGAGAGCAGTACTTC
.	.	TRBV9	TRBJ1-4	CASSVTATNEKLFF	TGTGCCAGCAGCGTAACGGCAACTAATGAAAAACTGTTTTTT
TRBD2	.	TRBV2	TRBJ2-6	CASSGGLAGPSGANVLTF	TGTGCCAGCAGTGGGGGGCTAGCGGGCCCCTCTGGGGCCAACGTCCTGACTTTC
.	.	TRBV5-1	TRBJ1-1	CASSGNTGFTEAFF	TGCGCCAGCAGCGGTAATACAGGGTTTACTGAAGCTTTCTTT
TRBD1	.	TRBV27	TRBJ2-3	CASSSFGQGRVTDTQYF	TGTGCCAGCAGTTCATTCGGACAGGGCCGTGTCACGGATACGCAGTATTTT
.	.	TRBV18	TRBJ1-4	CASSATAGREKLFF	TGTGCCAGCTCGGCGACGGCAGGGAGGGAAAAACTGTTTTTT
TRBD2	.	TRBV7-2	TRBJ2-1	CASSLYNREGVDNEQFF	TGTGCCAGCAGCTTATACAATCGGGAGGGTGTGGACAATGAGCAGTTCTTC
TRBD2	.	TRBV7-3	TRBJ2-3	CASSLTAGGTTSTDTQYF	TGTGCCAGCAGCCTCACCGCGGGAGGGACAACTAGCACAGATACGCAGTATTTT
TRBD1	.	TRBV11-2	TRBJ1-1	CASSSSRQGGDTEAFF	TGTGCCAGCAGCTCGAGTCGACAGGGGGGCGACACTGAAGCTTTCTTT
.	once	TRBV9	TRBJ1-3	CASSASGGAGNTIYF	TGTGCCAGCAGCGCCTCCGGGGGAGCTGGAAACACCATATATTTT
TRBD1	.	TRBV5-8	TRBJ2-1	CASSGRRGFNEQFF	TGTGCCAGCAGCGGGCGCAGGGGGTTCAATGAGCAGTTCTTC
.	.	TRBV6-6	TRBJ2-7	CATGRVKAYEQYF	TGTGCCACCGGACGAGTCAAGGCCTACGAGCAGTACTTC
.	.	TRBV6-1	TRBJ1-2	CASSEGGTYGYTF	TGTGCCAGCAGCGAAGGGGGGACCTATGGCTACACCTTC
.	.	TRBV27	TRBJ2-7	CASSSPGSGSPYEQYF	TGTGCCAGCAGTTCCCCCGGTTCAGGGTCCCCCTACGAGCAGTACTTC
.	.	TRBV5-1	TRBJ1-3	CASQGVPGNTIYF	TGCGCCAGTCAAGGGGTCCCTGGAAACACCATATATTTT
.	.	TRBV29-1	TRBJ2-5	CGVSSEGETQYF	TGCGGGGTGTCCTCGGAGGGGGAGACCCAGTACTTC
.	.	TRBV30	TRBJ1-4	CAWSSQGLFNEKLFF	TGTGCCTGGAGTTCCCAGGGATTGTTTAATGAAAAACTGTTTTTT
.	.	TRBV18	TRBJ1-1	CASSPGVPGNTEAFF	TGTGCCAGCTCACCAGGGGTGCCAGGGAACACTGAAGCTTTCTTT
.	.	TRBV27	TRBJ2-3	CASSLSMGSRVTDTQYF	TGTGCCAGCAGTTTATCGATGGGTAGCAGAGTCACAGATACGCAGTATTTT
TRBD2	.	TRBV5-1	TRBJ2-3	CASSNPAGGPVDTQYF	TGCGCCAGCAGCAACCCAGCGGGAGGGCCGGTGGATACGCAGTATTTT
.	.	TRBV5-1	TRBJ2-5	CASSATPGTQETQYF	TGCGCCAGCAGCGCAACGCCAGGGACGCAAGAGACCCAGTACTTC
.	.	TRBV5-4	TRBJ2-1	CASSRTGLGTLYNEQFF	TGTGCCAGCAGCCGTACAGGGCTAGGTACCCTGTACAATGAGCAGTTCTTC